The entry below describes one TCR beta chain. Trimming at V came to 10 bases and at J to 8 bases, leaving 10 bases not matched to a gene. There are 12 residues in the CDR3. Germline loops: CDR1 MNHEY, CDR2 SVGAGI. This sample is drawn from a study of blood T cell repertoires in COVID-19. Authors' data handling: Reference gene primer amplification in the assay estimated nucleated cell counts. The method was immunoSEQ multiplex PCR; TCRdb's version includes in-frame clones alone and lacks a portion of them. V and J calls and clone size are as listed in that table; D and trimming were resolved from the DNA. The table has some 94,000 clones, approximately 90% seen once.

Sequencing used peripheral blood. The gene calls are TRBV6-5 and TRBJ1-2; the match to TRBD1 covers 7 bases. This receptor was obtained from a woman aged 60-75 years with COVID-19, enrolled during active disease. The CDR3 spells CATRTGLVGYTF. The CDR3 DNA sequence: TGTGCCACCCGGACAGGATTGGTCGGCTACACCTTC.